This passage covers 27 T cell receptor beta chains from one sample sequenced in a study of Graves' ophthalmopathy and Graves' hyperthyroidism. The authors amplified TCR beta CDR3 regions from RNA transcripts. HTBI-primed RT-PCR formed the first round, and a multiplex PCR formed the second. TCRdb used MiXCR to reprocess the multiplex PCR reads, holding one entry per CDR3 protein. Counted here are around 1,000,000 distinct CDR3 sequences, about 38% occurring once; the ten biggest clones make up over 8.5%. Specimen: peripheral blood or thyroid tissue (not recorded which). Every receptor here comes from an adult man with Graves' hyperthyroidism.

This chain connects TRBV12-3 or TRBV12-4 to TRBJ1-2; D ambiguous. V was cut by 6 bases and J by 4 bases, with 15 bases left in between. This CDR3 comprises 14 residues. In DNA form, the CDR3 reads TGTGCCAGCAGAGGAACACGTTTAGTCTATGGCTACACCTTC. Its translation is CASRGTRLVYGYTF.

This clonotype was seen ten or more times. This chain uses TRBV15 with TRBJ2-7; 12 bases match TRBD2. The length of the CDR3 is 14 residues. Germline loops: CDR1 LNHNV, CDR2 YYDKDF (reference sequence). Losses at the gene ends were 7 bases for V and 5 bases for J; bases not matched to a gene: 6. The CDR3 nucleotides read TGTGCCACCAATCCGGGACTAGCGGGCCACGAGCAGTACTTC. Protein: CATNPGLAGHEQYF.

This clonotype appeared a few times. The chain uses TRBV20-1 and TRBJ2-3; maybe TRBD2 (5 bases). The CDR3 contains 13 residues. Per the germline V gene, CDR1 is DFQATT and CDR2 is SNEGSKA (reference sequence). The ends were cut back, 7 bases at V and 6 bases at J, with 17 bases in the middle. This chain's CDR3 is CSEVATGVDTQYF. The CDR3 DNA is TGCAGTGAGGTAGCGACGGGCGTGGATACGCAGTATTTT.

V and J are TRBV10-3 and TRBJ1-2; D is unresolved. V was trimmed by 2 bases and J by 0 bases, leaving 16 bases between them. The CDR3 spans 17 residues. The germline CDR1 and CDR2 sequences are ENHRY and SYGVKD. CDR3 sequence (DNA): TGTGCCATCAGTGAGACGGGCCCGGCCACAACTAACTATGGCTACACCTTC. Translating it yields CAISETGPATTNYGYTF.

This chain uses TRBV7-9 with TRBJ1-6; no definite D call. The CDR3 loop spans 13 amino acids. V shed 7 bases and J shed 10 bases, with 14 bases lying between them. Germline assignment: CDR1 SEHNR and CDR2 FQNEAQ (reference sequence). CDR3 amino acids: CASNSPGRSPLHF. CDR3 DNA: TGTGCCAGCAACTCCCCGGGTCGCTCACCCCTCCACTTT.

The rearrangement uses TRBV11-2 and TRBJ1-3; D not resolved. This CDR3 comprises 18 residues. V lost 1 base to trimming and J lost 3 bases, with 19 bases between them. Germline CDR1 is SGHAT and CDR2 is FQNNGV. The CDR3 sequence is CASSLGRDQPQVGNTIYF. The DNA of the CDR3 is TGTGCCAGCAGCTTAGGACGGGATCAGCCCCAAGTTGGAAACACCATATATTTT.

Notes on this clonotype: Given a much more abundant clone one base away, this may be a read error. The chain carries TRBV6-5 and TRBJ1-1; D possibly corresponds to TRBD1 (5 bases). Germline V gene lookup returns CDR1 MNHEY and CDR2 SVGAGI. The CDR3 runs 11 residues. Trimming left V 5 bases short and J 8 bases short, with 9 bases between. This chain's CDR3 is CASSDEGEAFF. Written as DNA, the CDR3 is TGTGCCAGCAGTGACGAGGGGGAAGCTTTCTTT.

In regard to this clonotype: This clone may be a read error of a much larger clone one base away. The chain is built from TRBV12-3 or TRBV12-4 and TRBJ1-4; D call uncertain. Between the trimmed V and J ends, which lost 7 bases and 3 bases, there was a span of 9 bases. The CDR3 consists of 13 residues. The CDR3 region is CASKRASNEKLFF. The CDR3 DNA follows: TGTGCCAGCAAACGTGCGTCTAATGAAAAACTGTTTTTT.

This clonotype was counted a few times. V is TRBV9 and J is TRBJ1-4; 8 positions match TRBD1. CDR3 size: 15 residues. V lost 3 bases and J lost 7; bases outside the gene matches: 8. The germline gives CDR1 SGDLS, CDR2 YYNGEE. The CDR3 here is CASSADRGVIEKLFF. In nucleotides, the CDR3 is TGTGCCAGCAGCGCAGACAGGGGCGTTATTGAAAAACTGTTTTTT.

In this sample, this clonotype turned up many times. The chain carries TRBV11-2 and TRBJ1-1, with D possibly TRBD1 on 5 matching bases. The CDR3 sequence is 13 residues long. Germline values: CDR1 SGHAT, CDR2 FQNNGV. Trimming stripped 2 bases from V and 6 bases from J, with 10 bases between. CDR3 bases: TGTGCCAGCAGCTTACAGGGTAGGTCTGAAGCTTTCTTT. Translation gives CASSLQGRSEAFF.

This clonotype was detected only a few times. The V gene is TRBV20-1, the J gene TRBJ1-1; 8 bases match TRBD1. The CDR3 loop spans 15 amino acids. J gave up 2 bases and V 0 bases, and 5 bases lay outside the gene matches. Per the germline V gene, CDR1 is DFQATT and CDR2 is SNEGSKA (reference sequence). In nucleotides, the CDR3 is TGCAGTGCTAGAGATCGAGGGACAGGTAACACTGAAGCTTTCTTT. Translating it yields CSARDRGTGNTEAFF.

The CDR3 nucleotides read TGTGCCAGCAGCTTCTCCCGTAGGACAGATACGCAGTATTTT. It translates to CASSFSRRTDTQYF. V usage is TRBV7-2 and J usage is TRBJ2-3; no firm D call. V lost 3 bases and J 3 bases, leaving 10 bases between the germline ends. CDR1 and CDR2 from the germline V gene are SGHTA and FQGNSA. The CDR3 spans 14 residues.

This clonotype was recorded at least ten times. The CDR3 DNA follows: TGTGCCAGCAGAGAGGACAGGGGGATTGAGGGCACTGAAGCTTTCTTT. Translation gives CASREDRGIEGTEAFF. The chain employs TRBV10-3 and TRBJ1-1, with 10 positions matching TRBD1. Germline trimming cut 10 bases from V and 4 bases from J; bases unmatched to any gene: 15. The germline gives CDR1 ENHRY, CDR2 SYGVKD. CDR3 length equals 16 residues.

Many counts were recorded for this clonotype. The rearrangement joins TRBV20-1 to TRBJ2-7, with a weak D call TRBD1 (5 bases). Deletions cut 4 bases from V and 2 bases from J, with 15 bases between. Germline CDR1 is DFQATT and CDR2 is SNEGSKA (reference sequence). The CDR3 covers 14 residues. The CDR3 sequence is CSAMIRTSAYEQYF. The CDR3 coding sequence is TGCAGTGCTATGATCCGGACATCGGCCTACGAGCAGTACTTC.

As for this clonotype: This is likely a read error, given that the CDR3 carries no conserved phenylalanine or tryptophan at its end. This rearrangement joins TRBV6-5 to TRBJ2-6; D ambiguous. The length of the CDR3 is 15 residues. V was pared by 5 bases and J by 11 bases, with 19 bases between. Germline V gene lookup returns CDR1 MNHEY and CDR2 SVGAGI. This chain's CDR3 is CASSVADVGIYVLTL. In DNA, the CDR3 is TGTGCCAGCAGTGTTGCGGACGTGGGAATCTACGTCCTGACTCTC.

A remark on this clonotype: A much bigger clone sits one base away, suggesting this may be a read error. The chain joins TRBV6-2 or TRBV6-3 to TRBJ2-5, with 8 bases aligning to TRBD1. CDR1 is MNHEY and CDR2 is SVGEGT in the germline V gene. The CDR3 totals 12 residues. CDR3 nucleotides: TGTGCCGGCAGAAAAGGACAGGGTCCCCAGTACTTC. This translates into CAGRKGQGPQYF.

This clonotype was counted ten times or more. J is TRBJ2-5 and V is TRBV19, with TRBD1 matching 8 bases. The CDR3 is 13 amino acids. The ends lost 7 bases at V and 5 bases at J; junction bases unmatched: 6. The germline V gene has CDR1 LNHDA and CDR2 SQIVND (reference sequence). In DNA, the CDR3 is TGTGCCAGTACCCAGGGGGCAGGGGAGACCCAGTACTTC. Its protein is CASTQGAGETQYF.

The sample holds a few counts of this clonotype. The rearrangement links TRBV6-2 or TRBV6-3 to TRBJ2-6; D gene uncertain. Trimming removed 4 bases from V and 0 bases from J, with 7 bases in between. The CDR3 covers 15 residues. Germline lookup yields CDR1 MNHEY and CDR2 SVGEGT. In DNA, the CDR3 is TGTGCCAGCAGTTTCCCAGGCTCTGGGGCCAACGTCCTGACTTTC. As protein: CASSFPGSGANVLTF.

CDR3 sequence: CASSLGSPRAAGNTIYF. DNA for the CDR3: TGTGCCAGCAGCTTAGGTTCCCCCCGGGCAGCTGGAAACACCATATATTTT. The chain employs TRBV7-2 and TRBJ1-3, with D uncertain. The V end was cut by 1 base, the J end by 2 bases, with 15 bases between. This CDR3 is built from 17 residues. CDR1 is SGHTA, CDR2 FQGNSA, per germline.

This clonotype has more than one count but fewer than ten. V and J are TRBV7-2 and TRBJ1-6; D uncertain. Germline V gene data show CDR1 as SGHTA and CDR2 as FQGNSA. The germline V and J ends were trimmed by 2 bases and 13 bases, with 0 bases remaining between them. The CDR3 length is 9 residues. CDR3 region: CASSLPLHF. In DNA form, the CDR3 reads TGTGCCAGCAGCTTACCCCTCCACTTT.

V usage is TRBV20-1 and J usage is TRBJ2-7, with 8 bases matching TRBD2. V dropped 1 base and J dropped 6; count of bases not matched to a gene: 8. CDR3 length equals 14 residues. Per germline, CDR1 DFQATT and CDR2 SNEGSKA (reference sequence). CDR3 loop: CSARGAGASPEQYF. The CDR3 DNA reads TGCAGTGCTAGAGGAGCGGGAGCCTCCCCCGAGCAGTACTTC.

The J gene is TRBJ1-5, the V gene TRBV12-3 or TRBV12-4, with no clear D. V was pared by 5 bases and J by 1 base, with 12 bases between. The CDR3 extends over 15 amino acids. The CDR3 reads CASSVKKGSNQPQHF. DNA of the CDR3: TGTGCCAGCAGTGTCAAAAAAGGGAGCAATCAGCCCCAGCATTTT.

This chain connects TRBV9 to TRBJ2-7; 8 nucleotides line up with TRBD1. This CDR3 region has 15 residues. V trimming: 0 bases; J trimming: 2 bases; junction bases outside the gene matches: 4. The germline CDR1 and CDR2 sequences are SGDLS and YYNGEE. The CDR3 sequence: CASSVDQGATYEQYF. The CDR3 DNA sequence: TGTGCCAGCAGCGTAGACCAGGGGGCTACCTACGAGCAGTACTTC.

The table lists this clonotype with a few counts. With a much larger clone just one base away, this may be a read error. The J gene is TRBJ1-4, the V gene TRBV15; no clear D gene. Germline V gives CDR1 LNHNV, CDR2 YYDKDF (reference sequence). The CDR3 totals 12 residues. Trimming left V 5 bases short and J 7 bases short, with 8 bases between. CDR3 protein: CATSGNPEKLFF. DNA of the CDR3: TGTGCCACCAGCGGTAACCCTGAAAAACTGTTTTTT.

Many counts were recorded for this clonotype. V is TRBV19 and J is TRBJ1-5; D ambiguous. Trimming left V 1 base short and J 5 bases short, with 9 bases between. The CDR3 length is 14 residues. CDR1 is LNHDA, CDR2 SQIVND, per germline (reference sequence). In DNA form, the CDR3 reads TGTGCCAGTAGTATAGGTCTGGGAGATCAGCCCCAGCATTTT. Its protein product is CASSIGLGDQPQHF.

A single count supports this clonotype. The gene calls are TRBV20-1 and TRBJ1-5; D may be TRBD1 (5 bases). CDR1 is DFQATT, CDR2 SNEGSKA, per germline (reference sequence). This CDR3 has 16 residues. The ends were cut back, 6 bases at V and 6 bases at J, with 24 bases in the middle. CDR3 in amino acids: CSAKEPNRRVFQPQHF. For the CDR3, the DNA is TGCAGTGCAAAGGAACCCAACAGGAGGGTGTTTCAGCCCCAGCATTTT.

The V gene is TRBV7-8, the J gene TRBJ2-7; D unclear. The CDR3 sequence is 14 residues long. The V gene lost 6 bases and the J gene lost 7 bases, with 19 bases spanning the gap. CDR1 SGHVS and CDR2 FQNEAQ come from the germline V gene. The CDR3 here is CASSDLGSYNEQYF. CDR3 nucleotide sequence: TGTGCCAGCAGTGATCTGGGCAGCTACAATGAGCAGTACTTC.